The present TCR beta chain was sequenced within a study of neurological immune-mediated disorders. This clonotype was found a few times. The CDR3 loop spans 15 amino acids. Trimming left V 3 bases short and J 0 bases short, with 11 bases between. Germline lookup yields CDR1 KGHSH and CDR2 LQKENI. TCRdb ran MiXCR on the 5' RACE reads and lists one entry per CDR3 protein. The sample contains about 70,000 distinct CDR3 sequences, 4.8% of which appear only once. This receptor was obtained from a woman aged 70-85 years with multiple sclerosis. The material sequenced was PBMCs. V and J are TRBV18 and TRBJ1-1, with a weak D call TRBD1 (6 bases). CDR3 loop: CASSPQDRMNTEAFF. Here the CDR3 DNA reads TGTGCCAGCTCACCCCAAGACAGGATGAACACTGAAGCTTTCTTT.